Listed below are T cell receptor beta chains from one sample, sequenced in a study of blood T cell repertoires in COVID-19. The data were produced by immunoSEQ multiplex PCR, yet TCRdb's version contains in-frame clones alone and is incomplete. The table shows about 87,000 clones, with 70% to 90% occurring only once. Sequencing used peripheral blood. Source of these receptors: a man aged 40-49 years with acute or convalescent COVID-19. Both conserved end residues are part of each CDR3. The D gene is left open where the match is weak. Not all rows give a size; the values are once, few, many and, for expanded clones, a class.

V	size	D	J	CDR3	DNA
TRBV18	.	.	TRBJ1-6	CASSSGRNSPLHF	TGTGCCAGCTCATCGGGGAGGAATTCACCCCTCCACTTT
TRBV3-1/TRBV3-2	.	.	TRBJ1-3	CASSHGASGNTIYF	TGTGCCAGCAGCCATGGGGCCTCTGGAAACACCATATATTTT
TRBV5-1	once	TRBD1	TRBJ2-1	CASKPGQGFPSSYNEQFF	TGCGCCAGCAAGCCGGGACAGGGGTTCCCGAGCTCCTACAATGAGCAGTTCTTC
TRBV5-1	.	.	TRBJ2-2	CASSLFAGNTGELFF	TGCGCCAGCAGCCTGTTTGCAGGGAACACCGGGGAGCTGTTTTTT
TRBV9	.	TRBD1	TRBJ1-4	CASSAGGLSEKLFF	TGTGCCAGCAGCGCAGGGGGTTTGTCTGAAAAACTGTTTTTT
TRBV6-5	once	.	TRBJ1-2	CASVSTGERNGYTF	TGTGCCAGCGTCTCGACGGGGGAGAGAAATGGCTACACCTTC
TRBV3-1/TRBV3-2	.	TRBD2	TRBJ2-1	CASSQASGSYNEQFF	TGTGCCAGCAGCCAAGCTAGCGGGAGTTACAATGAGCAGTTCTTC
TRBV7-2	.	TRBD2	TRBJ2-1	CASSLGGLAGEEFF	TGTGCCAGCAGCTTAGGGGGACTAGCGGGAGAGGAGTTCTTC
TRBV14	.	.	TRBJ1-2	CASSQAIGGGYTF	TGTGCCAGCAGCCAAGCCATTGGGGGCGGCTACACCTTC
TRBV30	few	.	TRBJ2-3	CAWSTGLRTDTQYF	TGTGCCTGGAGCACAGGGCTTCGCACAGATACGCAGTATTTT
TRBV5-8	.	TRBD1	TRBJ2-5	CASSFYPPGQGAWETQYF	TGTGCCAGCAGCTTCTATCCCCCGGGACAGGGGGCTTGGGAGACCCAGTACTTC
TRBV10-3	.	TRBD2	TRBJ2-1	CAITPFVVAGVGEQFF	TGTGCCATCACCCCTTTTGTAGTAGCGGGAGTGGGTGAGCAGTTCTTC
TRBV3-1/TRBV3-2	.	.	TRBJ1-3	CASGGLLGNTIYF	TGTGCCAGCGGGGGGTTACTTGGAAACACCATATATTTT
TRBV6-4	.	.	TRBJ2-2	CASSDYRTGELFF	TGTGCCAGCAGTGATTACAGGACCGGGGAGCTGTTTTTT
TRBV6-5	.	.	TRBJ2-7	CASSYRASVSSYEQYF	TGTGCCAGCAGTTACAGGGCTAGCGTGAGCTCCTACGAGCAGTACTTC
TRBV5-1	.	.	TRBJ1-5	CASSLGDTNQPQHF	TGCGCCAGCAGCTTGGGGGACACCAATCAGCCCCAGCATTTT
TRBV19	.	.	TRBJ1-1	CASSIEGAQMNTEVFF	TGTGCCAGTAGTATAGAAGGGGCACAGATGAACACTGAAGTTTTCTTT
TRBV30	.	.	TRBJ1-6	CAWSPGHNNSPLHF	TGTGCCTGGAGTCCGGGACATAATAATTCACCCCTCCACTTT
TRBV27	.	.	TRBJ2-5	CASSLYRGGKETQYF	TGTGCCAGCAGTTTATACAGGGGGGGTAAAGAGACCCAGTACTTC
TRBV28	.	TRBD1	TRBJ1-2	CASSLEGGQGEAYGYTF	TGTGCCAGCAGTTTGGAGGGAGGACAGGGTGAAGCCTATGGCTACACCTTC
TRBV5-6	.	.	TRBJ2-7	CASSLHIGGRISYEQYF	TGTGCCAGCAGCTTACATATAGGGGGACGGATCTCCTACGAGCAGTACTTC
TRBV3-1/TRBV3-2	few	TRBD2	TRBJ2-7	CASSHTTSGRTYEQYF	TGTGCCAGCAGCCATACGACTAGCGGGAGGACCTACGAGCAGTACTTC
TRBV3-1/TRBV3-2	once	.	TRBJ2-5	CASSPRGGTQYF	TGTGCCAGCAGCCCGAGGGGGGGGACCCAGTACTTC
TRBV30	.	.	TRBJ1-1	CAWRTTKVTEAFF	TGTGCCTGGAGGACGACAAAGGTCACTGAAGCTTTCTTT
TRBV2	.	TRBD1	TRBJ2-7	CASRYGTGKFDEQYF	TGTGCCAGCAGGTATGGGACAGGGAAATTCGACGAGCAGTACTTC
TRBV3-1/TRBV3-2	.	.	TRBJ1-1	CASNFNNRGEAFF	TGTGCCAGCAATTTTAACAATCGGGGTGAAGCTTTCTTT
TRBV5-1	.	.	TRBJ2-1	CASSLEGVAVYNEQFF	TGCGCCAGCAGCTTGGAGGGAGTAGCGGTCTACAATGAGCAGTTCTTC
TRBV3-1/TRBV3-2	.	.	TRBJ1-6	CASSQALGLINSPLHF	TGTGCCAGCAGCCAAGCTCTTGGGCTGATAAATTCACCCCTCCACTTT
TRBV7-2	.	.	TRBJ1-4	CASSLSSQGFGEKLFF	TGTGCCAGCAGCTTAAGCTCACAGGGTTTCGGTGAAAAACTGTTTTTT
TRBV6-6	.	.	TRBJ2-6	CASSLDAGSGANVLTF	TGTGCCAGCAGTCTGGATGCAGGCTCTGGGGCCAACGTCCTGACTTTC
TRBV7-8	once	.	TRBJ1-2	CASSLELEGGYTF	TGTGCCAGCAGCTTAGAACTCGAGGGTGGCTACACCTTC
TRBV9	.	.	TRBJ1-3	CASSVAGSGGNTIYF	TGTGCCAGCAGCGTAGCCGGGTCAGGGGGAAACACCATATATTTT
TRBV7-2	.	.	TRBJ2-3	CASSPQHSTDTQYF	TGTGCCAGCAGCCCCCAACATAGCACAGATACGCAGTATTTT
TRBV7-8	.	.	TRBJ1-2	CASSLLGREDYGYTF	TGTGCCAGCAGCTTACTCGGGAGGGAGGACTATGGCTACACCTTC
TRBV19	.	.	TRBJ1-6	CASGGQSLWYSPLHF	TGTGCCAGTGGAGGACAGTCGCTCTGGTATTCACCCCTCCACTTT
TRBV5-4	once	TRBD1	TRBJ1-1	CASSSRGRSTEAFF	TGTGCCAGCAGCTCCAGGGGGCGAAGCACTGAAGCTTTCTTT
TRBV6-5	few	.	TRBJ2-7	CATAGDPLEQYF	TGTGCCACAGCAGGGGACCCCCTAGAGCAGTACTTC
TRBV2	.	TRBD2	TRBJ2-1	CASSELAGGYNEQFF	TGTGCCAGCAGTGAGCTAGCGGGGGGGTACAATGAGCAGTTCTTC
TRBV19	.	TRBD2	TRBJ2-1	CASTPRGIRNEQFF	TGTGCCAGTACTCCGCGGGGGATTCGGAATGAGCAGTTCTTC
TRBV15	.	.	TRBJ2-5	CATSVQGEETQYF	TGTGCCACCAGCGTACAGGGAGAGGAGACCCAGTACTTC
TRBV2	.	TRBD1	TRBJ2-1	CASSELKQGARVRMNKNEQFF	TGTGCCAGCAGTGAATTAAAACAGGGGGCGAGGGTCCGGATGAACAAGAATGAGCAGTTCTTC
TRBV19	once	TRBD1	TRBJ2-3	CASSTRTGDGDTQYF	TGTGCCAGTAGCACGCGAACAGGGGATGGGGATACGCAGTATTTT